These T cell receptor beta chains were read from a single sample in a study of HIV-infected patients and healthy controls. A single record per CDR3 protein comes from TCRdb applying MiXCR to the 5' RACE reads. The table shows approximately 25,000 distinct CDR3 sequences, with 8.5% to 9% occurring only once. Specimen: blood. The receptors derive from an adult in good health. The CDR3 runs from the conserved cysteine through the conserved F or W. The D gene is left open where the match is weak. Size is omitted from some rows. Given values are once, few, many or a class for expanded clones.

V gene	J gene	D gene	clone size	CDR3 DNA	CDR3 protein
TRBV20-1	TRBJ1-5	TRBD1	many	TGCAGTGCGCGGACAGGGGCCAGCAATCAGCCCCAGCATTTT	CSARTGASNQPQHF
TRBV6-2/TRBV6-3	TRBJ2-5	TRBD1	many	TGTGCCAGCAGTTACGCGACAGGGTTCTCGGAGACCCAGTACTTC	CASSYATGFSETQYF
TRBV4-2	TRBJ2-4	NA	few	TGTGCCAGCAGCCAAGGCAGTAGCGACATCATTCAGTACTTC	CASSQGSSDIIQYF
TRBV7-8	TRBJ2-5	NA	few	TGTGGCAGCAGCCACCCGGGGCTGGGGCAAGAGACCCAGTACTTC	CGSSHPGLGQETQYF
TRBV6-2/TRBV6-3	TRBJ2-5	NA	NA	TGTGAAAGCAGTTCCGGGAAGAGAGACCAAGAGACCCAGTACTTC	CESSSGKRDQETQYF
TRBV7-6	TRBJ1-5	TRBD1	many	TGTGCCAGCAGCTTAGGCGGCAGGGGGCAACAGCCCCAGCATTTT	CASSLGGRGQQPQHF
TRBV5-1	TRBJ2-1	NA	few	TGCGCCAGCAGCTTGGCGGTTGGCGGGCAGTTCTTC	CASSLAVGGQFF
TRBV5-5	TRBJ1-5	NA	few	TGTGCCAGCAGCTTTGGGGCAAATAGCAATCAGCCCCAGCATTTT	CASSFGANSNQPQHF
TRBV5-1	TRBJ1-2	NA	many	TGCGCCAGCAGTTTGGGACACTTAACTAACTATGGCTACACCTTC	CASSLGHLTNYGYTF
TRBV10-2	TRBJ2-1	NA	many	TGCGCCAGCAGGCTTTTGGAGGAGCAGTTCTTC	CASRLLEEQFF
TRBV7-2	TRBJ1-5	NA	many	TGTGCCAGCAGCACATGGGAAAATAGGGGGAATCAGCCCCAGCATTTT	CASSTWENRGNQPQHF